This entry lists 2 T cell receptor beta chains sequenced from one sample in a study of Ad26.COV2.S vaccination and SARS-CoV-2 variants. Only in-frame clones appear in the TCRdb table, and some are missing; sequencing was by immunoSEQ multiplex PCR. The sample records around 270,000 clones, around nine tenths being singletons. This sample's treatment: 15 to 20 received Ad26.COV2.S at low or high dose, single or two shots; five or six received placebo; per-sample allocation not given. Each sample was drawn 63 days after the first injection (of vaccine or placebo). Sequencing used peripheral blood, obtained in a trial of Ad26.COV2.S vaccine versus placebo. The receptors were sampled from a person aged 18-65 years who received the Ad26.COV2.S COVID-19 vaccine or a placebo.

This chain links TRBV5-6 with TRBJ2-4; D unclear. V lost 2 bases and J 4 bases, leaving 7 bases between the germline ends. The V gene's germline CDR1 is SGHDT and CDR2 YYEEEE. The CDR3 extends over 13 amino acids. The CDR3 region is CASSLNTKNIQYF. The CDR3 nucleotides read TGTGCCAGCAGCTTAAACACTAAAAACATTCAGTACTTC.

The chain couples TRBV7-2 to TRBJ2-3; 7 positions agree with TRBD2. This CDR3 region has 18 residues. V lost 3 bases and J lost 1; bases outside the gene matches: 13. CDR1 SGHTA and CDR2 FQGNSA come from the germline V gene. CDR3 in amino acids: CASSLTPEAAGGTDTQYF. DNA of the CDR3: TGTGCCAGCAGCTTGACCCCGGAGGCGGCGGGGGGCACAGATACGCAGTATTTT. Combining the CDR3 with reference TRBV7-2 and TRBJ2-3 gives the whole variable domain GAGVSQSPSNKVTEKGKDVELRCDPISGHTALYWYRQSLGQGLEFLIYFQGNSAPDKSGLPSDRFSAERTGGSVSTLTIQRTQQEDSAVYLCASSLTPEAAGGTDTQYFGPGTRLTVL.